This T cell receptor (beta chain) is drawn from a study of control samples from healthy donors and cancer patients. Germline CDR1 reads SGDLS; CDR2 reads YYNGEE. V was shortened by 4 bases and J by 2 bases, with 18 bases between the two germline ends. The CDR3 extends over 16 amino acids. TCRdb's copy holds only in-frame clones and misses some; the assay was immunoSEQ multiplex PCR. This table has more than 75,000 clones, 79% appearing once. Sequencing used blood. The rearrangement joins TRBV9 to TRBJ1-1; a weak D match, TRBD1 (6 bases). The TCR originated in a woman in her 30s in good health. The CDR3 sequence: CASSPTDRIANTEAFF. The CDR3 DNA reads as TGTGCCAGCAGCCCGACTGACAGGATCGCTAACACTGAAGCTTTCTTT.